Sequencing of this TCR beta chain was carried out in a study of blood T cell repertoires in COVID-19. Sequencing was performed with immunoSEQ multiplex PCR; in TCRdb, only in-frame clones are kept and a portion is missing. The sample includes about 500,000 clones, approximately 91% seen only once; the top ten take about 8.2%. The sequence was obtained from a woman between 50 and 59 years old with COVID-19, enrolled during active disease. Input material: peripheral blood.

The CDR3 DNA sequence: TGTGCCAGCAGCTTGCTGTCAGGGGATCAGCCCCAGCATTTT. It codes for CASSLLSGDQPQHF. The gene calls are TRBV5-5 and TRBJ1-5; a possible D gene is TRBD1 (6 bases). The V end lost 1 base, the J end lost 5 bases, and 10 bases lay between the germline ends. Germline CDR1 SGHKS, CDR2 YYEKEE (reference sequence). The CDR3 extends over 14 amino acids.